What follows are 8 T cell receptor beta chains derived from one specimen sequenced in a study of blood T cell repertoires in COVID-19. Clones were sequenced by immunoSEQ multiplex PCR, and TCRdb holds only the in-frame ones, with some missing. This sample yields about 110,000 clones, of which 76% are seen a single time; about 3.8% belongs to the top ten. Sequences were obtained from peripheral blood. These receptors were taken from a woman over 75 with acute or convalescent COVID-19.

The J gene is TRBJ2-7, the V gene TRBV5-1; 9 bases align to TRBD2. The trim removed 3 bases at V and 6 bases at J, leaving 4 bases unmatched. The germline gives CDR1 SGHRS, CDR2 YFSETQ. The CDR3 extends over 13 amino acids. CDR3 protein: CASSSGLAGEQYF. The CDR3 DNA reads as TGCGCCAGCAGCTCGGGACTAGCCGGCGAGCAGTACTTC. The full variable domain, rest sourced from reference TRBV5-1 and TRBJ2-7, is KAGVTQTPRYLIKTRGQQVTLSCSPISGHRSVSWYQQTPGQGLQFLFEYFSETQRNKGNFPGRFSGRQFSNSRSEMNVSTLELGDSALYLCASSSGLAGEQYFGPGTRLTVT.

This rearrangement joins TRBV10-1 to TRBJ1-6, with D tentatively TRBD1 (6 bases). This CDR3 is built from 15 residues. Trimming took 11 bases from V and 8 from J, leaving 22 bases between them. Germline CDR1 is WNHNN and CDR2 is SYGVQD (reference sequence). The CDR3 sequence is CACCGGGLGYSPLHF. CDR3 nucleotides: TGCGCCTGCTGTGGGGGGGGGCTGGGCTATTCACCCCTCCACTTT.

This sequence joins TRBV30 and TRBJ2-3; possible D gene TRBD2, 5 bases. Germline CDR1 GTSNPN, CDR2 SVGIG (reference sequence). The CDR3 loop spans 14 amino acids. V shed 0 bases and J shed 2 bases, with 9 bases lying between them. The CDR3, as DNA: TGTGCCTGGAGTGTAGGAGGAATCACAGATACGCAGTATTTT. It is translated as CAWSVGGITDTQYF.

This chain uses TRBV10-3 with TRBJ1-2; 7 bases are a match to TRBD1. Germline V gene lookup returns CDR1 ENHRY and CDR2 SYGVKD. Trimming at V came to 6 bases and at J to 8 bases, leaving 6 bases not matched to a gene. The CDR3 is 12 amino acids. CDR3 DNA: TGTGCCATCAGACAACAGGGGAGCGGCTACACCTTC. This translates into CAIRQQGSGYTF.

The chain combines TRBV18 with TRBJ2-2; no clear D. V lost 1 base, J lost 0 bases, and 12 bases lay in between. The CDR3 consists of 17 residues. Germline V gene data show CDR1 as KGHSH and CDR2 as LQKENI. DNA for the CDR3: TGTGCCAGCTCACCACATCCGGCGGCCGCGAACACCGGGGAGCTGTTTTTT. Encoded protein: CASSPHPAAANTGELFF.

The rearrangement uses TRBV18 and TRBJ1-1; perhaps TRBD1 as D (5 bases). Germline loops: CDR1 KGHSH, CDR2 LQKENI. V was shortened by 5 bases and J by 7 bases, with 14 bases between the two germline ends. The CDR3 has 13 amino acids. The CDR3: CASSRGAAGEAFF. CDR3 DNA: TGTGCCAGCTCAAGGGGCGCGGCAGGTGAAGCTTTCTTT.

The V and J genes are TRBV5-6 and TRBJ2-7; TRBD2 aligns across 8 bases. CDR1 is SGHDT, CDR2 YYEEEE, per germline. Germline trimming cut 4 bases from V and 6 bases from J; bases unmatched to any gene: 9. The CDR3 contains 14 residues. CDR3 nucleotide sequence: TGTGCCAGCAGCCCTTGGACTAGCTTGGGCGAGCAGTACTTC. Its protein product is CASSPWTSLGEQYF.

This clone was seen only once. The chain couples TRBV28 to TRBJ2-3, with TRBD1 as a possible D gene (5 bases). Germline V CDR1 and CDR2: MDHEN, SYDVKM. This CDR3 has 12 amino acids. V lost 6 bases to trimming and J lost 4 bases, with 8 bases between them. The CDR3 here is CASRRQPDTQYF. CDR3 sequence (DNA): TGTGCCAGCAGAAGACAGCCAGATACGCAGTATTTT.